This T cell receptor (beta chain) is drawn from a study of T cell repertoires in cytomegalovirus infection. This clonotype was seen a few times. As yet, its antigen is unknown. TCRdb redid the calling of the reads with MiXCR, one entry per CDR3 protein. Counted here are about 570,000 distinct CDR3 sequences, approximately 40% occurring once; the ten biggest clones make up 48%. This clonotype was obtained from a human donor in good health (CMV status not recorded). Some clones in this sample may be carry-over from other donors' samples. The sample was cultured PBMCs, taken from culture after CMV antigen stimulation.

The CDR3 region has the DNA TGTGCCAGCAGTGAATTGGGACAGCCTAATGAAAAACTGTTTTTT. This translates into CASSELGQPNEKLFF. The chain combines TRBV25-1 with TRBJ1-4; 7 bases match TRBD1. The CDR3 consists of 15 residues. Trimming took 1 base from V and 3 from J; bases not matched to a gene: 2. The germline gives CDR1 MGHDK, CDR2 SYGVNS. Full variable domain (missing parts from reference TRBV25-1 and TRBJ1-4): EADIYQTPRYLVIGTGKKITLECSQTMGHDKMYWYQQDPGMELHLIHYSYGVNSTEKGDLSSESTVSRIRTEHFPLTLESARPSHTSQYLCASSELGQPNEKLFFGSGTQLSVL.